This T cell receptor beta chain was recovered during a study of T cells in Graves' hyperthyroidism and ophthalmopathy. On the basis of clinical symptoms, serum thyroxine and TRAb, thyroid ultrasound and orbital computed tomography, diagnoses were made. This clonotype occurred many times. Amplification of TCR beta CDR3 regions used RNA as the template. Using the HTBI primer set, a first-round RT-PCR was run on the TCR CDR3. TCRdb fed the multiplex PCR reads into MiXCR, producing one record per CDR3 protein. The data contain fewer than 450,000 distinct CDR3 sequences, around 20% of them singletons. This CDR3 region has 14 residues. Trimming removed 3 bases from V and 0 bases from J, with 8 bases in between. CDR1 and CDR2 from the germline V gene are KGHSH and LQKENI.

This rearrangement joins TRBV18 to TRBJ1-1, with unresolved D. The sequenced sample consisted of blood. The TCR was taken from a man younger than 35 with Graves' ophthalmopathy. The CDR3 reads CASSPRQLNTEAFF. The CDR3 coding sequence is TGTGCCAGCTCACCCCGGCAGTTGAACACTGAAGCTTTCTTT.